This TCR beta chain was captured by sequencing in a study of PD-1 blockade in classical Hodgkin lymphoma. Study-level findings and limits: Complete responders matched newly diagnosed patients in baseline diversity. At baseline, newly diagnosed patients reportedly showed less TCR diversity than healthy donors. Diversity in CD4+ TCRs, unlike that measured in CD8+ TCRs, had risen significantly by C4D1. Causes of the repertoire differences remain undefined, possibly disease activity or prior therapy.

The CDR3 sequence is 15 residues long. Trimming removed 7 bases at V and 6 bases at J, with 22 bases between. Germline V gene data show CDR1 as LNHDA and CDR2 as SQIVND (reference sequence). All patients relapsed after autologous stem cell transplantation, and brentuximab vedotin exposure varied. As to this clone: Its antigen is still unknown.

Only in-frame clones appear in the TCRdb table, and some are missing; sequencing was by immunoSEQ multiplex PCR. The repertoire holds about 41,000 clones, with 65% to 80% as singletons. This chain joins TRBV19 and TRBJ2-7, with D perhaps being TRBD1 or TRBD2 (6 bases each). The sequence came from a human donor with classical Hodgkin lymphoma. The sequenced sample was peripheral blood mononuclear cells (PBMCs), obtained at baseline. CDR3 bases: TGTGCCAGTACCCTTAGAGGGGGAGGTTCTGTCGAGCAGTACTTC. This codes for CASTLRGGGSVEQYF.